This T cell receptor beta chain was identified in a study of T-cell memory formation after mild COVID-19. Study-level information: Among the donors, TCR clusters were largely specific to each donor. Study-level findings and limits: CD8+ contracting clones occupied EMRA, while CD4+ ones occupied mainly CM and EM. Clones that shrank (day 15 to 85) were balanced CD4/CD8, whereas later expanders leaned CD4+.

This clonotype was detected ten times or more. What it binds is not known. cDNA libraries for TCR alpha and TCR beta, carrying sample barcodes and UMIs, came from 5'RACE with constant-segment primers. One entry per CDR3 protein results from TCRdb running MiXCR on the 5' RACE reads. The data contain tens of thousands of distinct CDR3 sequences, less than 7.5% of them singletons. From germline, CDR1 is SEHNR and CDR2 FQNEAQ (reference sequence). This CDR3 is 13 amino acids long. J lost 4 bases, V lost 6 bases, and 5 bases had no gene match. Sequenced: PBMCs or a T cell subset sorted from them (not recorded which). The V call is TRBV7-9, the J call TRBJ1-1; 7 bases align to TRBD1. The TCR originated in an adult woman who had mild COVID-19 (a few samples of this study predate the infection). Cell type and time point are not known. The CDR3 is CASSINRGTEAFF. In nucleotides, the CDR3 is TGTGCCAGCAGTATAAACAGGGGCACTGAAGCTTTCTTT.